A selection of T cell receptor beta chains follows, all from one sample in a study of T-cell reconstitution after alpha-beta-depleted transplantation in children. A single record per CDR3 protein comes from TCRdb applying MiXCR to the PCR reads. This sample carries around 490,000 distinct CDR3 sequences, approximately 10% of them seen once, and the ten largest clones take around 15%. This material consisted of PBMCs, mostly from graft donor cells, taken 180 days after TCRalphabeta/CD19-depleted stem cell transplant. The receptors derive from a female patient between 2 and 10 years old who had a stem cell transplant for aplastic anemia, so the T cells may come from the graft donor. CDR3s include the opening cysteine and the closing phenylalanine or tryptophan. The order of the fields is J gene, D gene, V gene, clone size, CDR3 DNA, CDR3 protein. A D gene is named only where the DNA matches it firmly. The size of a clone is reported for some rows only, either as once, few or many, or as a class for expanded clones.

>TRBJ2-1|TRBD2|TRBV27|NA
TGTGCCACCCAACTAGCGGGAGTCTTCTGGTACAATGAGCAGTTCTTC
CATQLAGVFWYNEQFF
>TRBJ2-5|NA|TRBV6-5|NA
TGTGCCAGCAGTTCCAGGGGTTTGAAAGAGACCCAGTACTTC
CASSSRGLKETQYF
>TRBJ1-4|NA|TRBV12-3/TRBV12-4|NA
TGTGCCAGTTCACGGGTACGGACTAATGAAAAACTGTTTTTT
CASSRVRTNEKLFF
>TRBJ2-7|NA|TRBV28|many
TGTGCCGCCGGGATTGTGGAGCAGTACTTC
CAAGIVEQYF
>TRBJ2-7|NA|TRBV28|many
TGTGCCAGCAGTTTCAAGCACGAGCAGTACTTC
CASSFKHEQYF
>TRBJ2-2|NA|TRBV28|NA
TGTGCCAGCAGTAGGACTTTCGAACTGTTTTTT
CASSRTFELFF
>TRBJ2-7|NA|TRBV20-1|few
TGCAGTGCTAGAGACAAAGGCTACGAGCAGTACTTC
CSARDKGYEQYF
>TRBJ1-6|NA|TRBV20-1|many
TGCAGTGCTAGAGGTGGGGACAAAATAAATTCACCCCTCCACTTT
CSARGGDKINSPLHF
>TRBJ2-7|NA|TRBV18|few
TGTGCCAGCTCACCCGGATTCTCCTACGAGCAGTACTTC
CASSPGFSYEQYF
>TRBJ2-3|NA|TRBV10-3|few
TGTGCCATCGGGTCTGTCGCAGATACGCAGTATTTT
CAIGSVADTQYF
>TRBJ2-2|NA|TRBV9|NA
TGTGCCAGCAGCGTAGCCGACGGGCCGCTATCCGGGGAGCTGTTTTTT
CASSVADGPLSGELFF
>TRBJ1-4|NA|TRBV5-6|NA
TGTGCCAGCAGCTTGGTGTCGGGGATTGAGGAAAAACTGTTTTTT
CASSLVSGIEEKLFF
>TRBJ2-3|TRBD2|TRBV20-1|NA
TGCAGTGCTAGAGATCATGAGGGAGGGCCAAATACGCAGTATTTT
CSARDHEGGPNTQYF
>TRBJ1-4|NA|TRBV6-5|NA
TGTGCCAGCAGTTACGGTCGGGCCCCGCAGATTAATGAAAAACTGTTTTTT
CASSYGRAPQINEKLFF
>TRBJ2-5|NA|TRBV15|few
TGTGCCACCAGCAGAAGAAGCGGGGAGACCCAGTACTTC
CATSRRSGETQYF
>TRBJ2-7|TRBD2|TRBV10-3|NA
TGCCAAGCGGGGGACTACGAGCAGTACTTC
CQAGDYEQYF
>TRBJ2-5|TRBD1|TRBV6-5|NA
TGTGCCAGCAGTTGGCGACAGGGGGTTTCCAAAGAGACCCAGTACTTC
CASSWRQGVSKETQYF
>TRBJ2-1|NA|TRBV11-2|NA
TGTGCCAGCAGTCGACCGAGCTCCTACAATGTGCAGTTCTTC
CASSRPSSYNVQFF
>TRBJ1-5|NA|TRBV6-5|NA
TGTGCCAGCAGTTACGACAGCTATCAGCCCCAGCATTTT
CASSYDSYQPQHF
>TRBJ2-5|TRBD2|TRBV28|few
TGTGCCAGCAGTCATCTAGCGGGAGGGGAGACCCAGTACTTC
CASSHLAGGETQYF
>TRBJ2-3|NA|TRBV28|NA
TGTGCCAGCAGTTTAATTGGATCAGATACGCAGTATTTT
CASSLIGSDTQYF
>TRBJ1-2|NA|TRBV27|few
TGTGCCAGCAGTCTGACGGGTTATAGTGGCTACACCTTC
CASSLTGYSGYTF
>TRBJ2-3|TRBD2|TRBV11-2|NA
TGTGCCAGCAGCGCGAGCGGGAGGGCATCCCTGAGCACAGATACGCAGTATTTT
CASSASGRASLSTDTQYF
>TRBJ2-5|NA|TRBV28|many
TGTGCCAGCAGTTCCCCCCCCAGAGGGAGGGAGACCCAGTACTTC
CASSSPPRGRETQYF
>TRBJ2-4|TRBD2|TRBV4-1|NA
TGCGCCAGCAGCCAAGTAGCGGGCTTAGCCAAAAACATTCAGTACTTC
CASSQVAGLAKNIQYF
>TRBJ1-6|NA|TRBV4-3|many
TGCGCCAGCAGCCAAGGGCCCCAAAATTCACCCCTCCACTTT
CASSQGPQNSPLHF
>TRBJ1-2|NA|TRBV21-1|NA
TGTGCCAGCAGCAAATCCCCTAGCTACACCTTC
CASSKSPSYTF
>TRBJ2-5|TRBD1|TRBV29-1|NA
TGCAGCGCGAGGCCCGGGACAGGGGTACGAGAGACCCAGTACTTC
CSARPGTGVRETQYF
>TRBJ2-2|NA|TRBV27|NA
TGTGCCAGCAGTCCCCCCGGCAGGGGCCCCCTCTTCACCGGGGAGCTGTTTTTT
CASSPPGRGPLFTGELFF
>TRBJ1-2|TRBD1|TRBV7-2|few
TGTGCCAGTCGGGACAGACAATACTATGGCTACACCTTC
CASRDRQYYGYTF
>TRBJ2-5|TRBD2|TRBV12-3/TRBV12-4|NA
TGTGCCAGCAGTTTTATACTAGCGGGAGGAGAGACCCAGTACTTC
CASSFILAGGETQYF
>TRBJ1-1|TRBD1|TRBV2|NA
TGTGCCAGCAGTTTCTTCCCTTCCTGGGACAGGAGGAACACTGAAGCTTTCTTT
CASSFFPSWDRRNTEAFF
>TRBJ2-1|TRBD2|TRBV7-8|few
TGTGCCAGCAGACAAACTAGCGGGGATTACAATGAGCAGTTCTTC
CASRQTSGDYNEQFF
>TRBJ1-2|NA|TRBV7-9|once
TGTTCCAGCAGCTTAGCCATGGGAACGGAACACTATGGCTACACCTTC
CSSSLAMGTEHYGYTF
>TRBJ2-1|TRBD2|TRBV20-1|many
TGCAGTGCTAGACCAGCCTACGGACGGGGGGTCCGCTACAATGAGCAGTTCTTC
CSARPAYGRGVRYNEQFF
>TRBJ2-3|NA|TRBV7-8|NA
TGTGCCAGCAGCCCATTACAGGTTGACAGCACAGATACGCAGTATTTT
CASSPLQVDSTDTQYF
>TRBJ2-7|NA|TRBV6-5|NA
TGTGCCAGCAGTTCTCCCGCGGGGGCCCCTAAGGACGAGCAGTACTTC
CASSSPAGAPKDEQYF
>TRBJ2-2|NA|TRBV20-1|NA
TGCAGTGCTAGGGACCATTCCCTTTCGAACACCGGGGAGCTGTTTTTT
CSARDHSLSNTGELFF
>TRBJ2-6|NA|TRBV6-5|few
TGTGCCAGCAGTTACAGGCCTGGCCACTCTGGGGCCAACGTCCTGACTTTC
CASSYRPGHSGANVLTF
>TRBJ1-1|NA|TRBV20-1|few
TGCAGTGCTAGTAAGTCGGCAGGTCCCCTGAACACTGAAGCTTTCTTT
CSASKSAGPLNTEAFF
>TRBJ2-7|NA|TRBV4-2|few
TGTGCCAGCAGCCAAGATGGGCGCGAGCAGTACTTC
CASSQDGREQYF
>TRBJ1-3|NA|TRBV7-6|NA
TGTGCCAGCAGCTTAGTTGGGGGCTTGAGCTCTGGAAACACCATATATTTT
CASSLVGGLSSGNTIYF
>TRBJ1-1|TRBD1|TRBV28|NA
TGTGCCAGCATAAACGAGGGGGCGATCGGTTTCTTT
CASINEGAIGFF
>TRBJ2-7|NA|TRBV28|many
TGTGCCAGCGGGGGGCTCAACAGGCCATCCTACGAGCAGTACTTC
CASGGLNRPSYEQYF
>TRBJ2-3|TRBD2|TRBV5-1|NA
TGCGCCAGCAGCCCCACCTCCGGGACTAGGGGCACAGATACGCAGTATTTT
CASSPTSGTRGTDTQYF
>TRBJ2-3|TRBD2|TRBV20-1|NA
TGCAGTGCTAGAGATGTAAGGAGGGCGTACGGGGCGGGAGCCACAGATACGCAGTATTTT
CSARDVRRAYGAGATDTQYF
>TRBJ2-7|TRBD1|TRBV18|NA
TGTGCCAGCTCACCCTGGGACAGTTACTACGAGCAGTACTTC
CASSPWDSYYEQYF
>TRBJ2-1|NA|TRBV11-3|NA
TGTGCCAGCAGCTCAGGGGACCATACATATGAGCAGTTCTTC
CASSSGDHTYEQFF
>TRBJ1-2|TRBD1|TRBV5-1|few
TGCGCCAGCAGCTCCTGGGACAGGGGCGTCTATGGCTACACCTTC
CASSSWDRGVYGYTF
>TRBJ1-2|TRBD1|TRBV10-3|many
TGTGCCATCAGTGGACAGGGGTATGGCTACACCTTC
CAISGQGYGYTF
>TRBJ2-5|NA|TRBV15|many
TGTGCCACCAGCCGCCAAGAGACCCAGTACTTC
CATSRQETQYF
>TRBJ1-4|NA|TRBV7-2|NA
TGTGCCAGCAGCGCCGGTGGATCCGGGAATGAAAAACTGTTTTTT
CASSAGGSGNEKLFF
>TRBJ2-1|NA|TRBV9|NA
TGTGCCAGCAGCCCCGAGACACGACCTTGGAATGAGCAGTTCTTC
CASSPETRPWNEQFF